This TCR beta chain was sequenced in a study of CD8+ T cells in alopecia areata. The overall study: C3H/HeJ donors aged about 6-12 months with spontaneous alopecia supplied skin grafted onto roughly 6-10-week-old female C3H/HeJ mice.

This CDR3 has 16 amino acids. Germline CDR1 is NSHNY and CDR2 is SYGAGN. The J segment lost 4 bases and the V segment lost 5 bases, leaving 7 bases of the junction unmatched. Sorting of pooled cutaneous lymph node cells used CD4, CD8alpha, NKG2D, NKG2ACE and other markers. Investigators isolated RNA and reverse transcribed it into cDNA to act as the sequencing template. Sequencing was performed with immunoSEQ multiplex PCR; in TCRdb, only in-frame clones are kept and a portion is missing. The sample is made up of about 300,000 clones, none counted only once. As regards this clone: Its antigen is not known. Any gene name here is a mouse gene name. Sequencing ends 4 residues short of the CDR3 end; the germline J gene provides the rest.

Study outcomes and limitations: Possibly as an HLA-related effect, TCR sharing across patients appeared less clear than in mice. Lesional scalp exceeded normal scalp in clonality, especially in alopecia totalis/universalis.

The chain links TRBV13-1 to TRBJ2-1; 12 nucleotides agree with TRBD1. Sequenced input: CD4+ T cells sorted from a lymph node. The source of this sequence is a C3H/HeJ mouse with alopecia areata. For this mouse line, the MHC haplotype is H2-k. The CDR3: CASSPGTGGAYAEQFF. CDR3 DNA (partial): TGTGCCAGCAGCCCCGGGACAGGGGGCGCGTATGCT.